Here is one T cell receptor beta chain with its context. Germline CDR1 reads SGHTA; CDR2 reads FQGNSA. The V end was cut by 6 bases, the J end by 2 bases, with 17 bases between. The CDR3 has 15 residues. The data are from a study of shared clonotypes between healthy human individuals. Turning to the study itself: Serving as donors were two women and a few men, whose ages spanned 18 to 49.

Only in-frame clones appear in the TCRdb table, and some are missing; sequencing was by immunoSEQ multiplex PCR. The table has roughly 500,000 clones, 79% seen once; the top ten hold 10% to 15%. What was sequenced was PBMCs. The clonotype was recovered from a woman in her thirties or forties in good health. Some clones in this sample may be carry-over from other donors' samples. The chain combines TRBV7-2 with TRBJ2-7; a possible D gene is TRBD1 (6 bases). Here the CDR3 reads CASSRPGAGTYEQYF. The CDR3 DNA follows: TGTGCCAGCAGTCGTCCAGGGGCCGGGACCTACGAGCAGTACTTC.